These 12 T cell receptor beta chains came from one sample sequenced in a study of blood T cell repertoires in COVID-19. Clones were sequenced by immunoSEQ multiplex PCR, and TCRdb holds only the in-frame ones, with some missing. The data hold around 300,000 clones, with 85% to 90% observed a single time. The sample was peripheral blood. The receptors were gathered from a woman aged 40 to 55 with COVID-19, enrolled during active disease.

This chain uses TRBV6-5 with TRBJ2-3; D ambiguous. V shed 6 bases and J shed 1 base, with 8 bases lying between them. This CDR3 contains 13 residues. In germline, CDR1 is MNHEY, CDR2 SVGAGI. CDR3 amino acids: CASSSPGTDTQYF. The DNA for the CDR3 is TGTGCCAGCAGCTCGCCAGGCACAGATACGCAGTATTTT.

The chain has TRBV11-2 and TRBJ2-7; a weak D match, TRBD1 (6 bases). Trimming left V 0 bases short and J 3 bases short, with 12 bases between. The length of the CDR3 is 15 residues. Germline V gives CDR1 SGHAT, CDR2 FQNNGV. The CDR3: CASSLDSRGSYEQYF. The CDR3 coding sequence is TGTGCCAGCAGCTTAGATTCGAGGGGGAGCTACGAGCAGTACTTC.

This chain joins TRBV5-4 and TRBJ1-6, with 8 bases that match TRBD1. The CDR3 loop spans 17 amino acids. V shed 5 bases, J shed 10 bases, and the junction held 17 bases outside the gene matches. Germline values: CDR1 SGHNT, CDR2 YYREEE (reference sequence). CDR3 DNA: TGTGCCAGCAGTTCTGCTCTGGACAGGGCGGGAGAATCACCCCTCCACTTT. Translation: CASSSALDRAGESPLHF. Drawing the rest from reference TRBV5-4 and TRBJ1-6, the complete variable domain is ETGVTQSPTHLIKTRGQQVTLRCSSQSGHNTVSWYQQALGQGPQFIFQYYREEENGRGNFPPRFSGLQFPNYSSELNVNALELDDSALYLCASSSALDRAGESPLHFGNGTRLTVT.

This clone came up once. The chain joins TRBV19 to TRBJ1-5; D call uncertain. The CDR3 covers 16 residues. Germline V gene lookup returns CDR1 LNHDA and CDR2 SQIVND (reference sequence). Trimming cost V 5 bases and J 3 bases, with 17 bases left between them. DNA of the CDR3: TGTGCCAGTAGTCCCCGGGAGACTTATGACAATCAGCCCCAGCATTTT. Its translation: CASSPRETYDNQPQHF.

This chain uses TRBV29-1 with TRBJ2-1; possibly TRBD1 for D (6 bases). V was trimmed by 4 bases and J by 7 bases, leaving 8 bases between them. This CDR3 comprises 11 residues. Germline CDR1 and CDR2: SQVTM and ANQGSEA. CDR3 protein: CSVVGANEQFF. CDR3 DNA: TGCAGCGTTGTGGGGGCGAATGAGCAGTTCTTC.

V gene TRBV7-2 combines with J gene TRBJ2-1; D possibly corresponds to TRBD2 (6 bases). With 0 bases removed from V and 8 bases from J, the gap between germline ends came to 17 bases. The CDR3 sequence is 16 residues long. CDR1 is SGHTA, CDR2 FQGNSA, per germline. The CDR3 spells CASSLAIGSGGHEQFF. CDR3 coding DNA: TGTGCCAGCAGCTTAGCGATCGGGAGTGGTGGGCATGAGCAGTTCTTC.

This chain connects TRBV19 to TRBJ1-6; TRBD1 aligns across 8 bases. The CDR3 has 16 amino acids. Trimming removed 4 bases from V and 9 bases from J; junction bases left unmatched: 11. The germline CDR1 and CDR2 sequences are LNHDA and SQIVND (reference sequence). CDR3 in amino acids: CASSTTDRGIGSPLHF. CDR3 sequence (DNA): TGTGCCAGTAGTACAACCGACAGGGGTATAGGTTCACCCCTCCACTTT.

V is TRBV2 and J is TRBJ1-4, with TRBD1 as a possible D gene (5 bases). This CDR3 contains 13 residues. CDR1 and CDR2 (germline): SNHLY, FYNNEI. V lost 1 base to trimming and J lost 5 bases, with 5 bases between them. This CDR3 reads CASSEEGNEKLFF. The CDR3 region has the DNA TGTGCCAGCAGTGAAGAGGGGAATGAAAAACTGTTTTTT.

This clone was seen once. The gene calls are TRBV5-4 and TRBJ1-2; D is unclear. This CDR3 spans 17 amino acids. The V gene lost 0 bases and the J gene lost 5 bases, with 20 bases spanning the gap. The germline V gene has CDR1 SGHNT and CDR2 YYREEE (reference sequence). In nucleotides, the CDR3 is TGTGCCAGCAGCTTGGCCCTTGGAAAAAACGGACTTTATGGCTACACCTTC. Its translation: CASSLALGKNGLYGYTF.

The chain has TRBV7-8 and TRBJ2-5, with 7 bases identical to TRBD2. This CDR3 comprises 11 residues. Germline CDR1 SGHVS, CDR2 FQNEAQ. After removal of 1 base from V and 10 bases from J, the junction contained 0 bases not matched to a gene. The CDR3 loop is CASSLGEGQYF. CDR3 DNA: TGTGCCAGCAGCTTAGGGGAGGGCCAGTACTTC.

This clone appeared a single time. CDR3 sequence reads: CASSSQYYSNQPQHF. The CDR3 DNA follows: TGTGCCAGCAGTTCGCAGTATTATAGCAATCAGCCCCAGCATTTT. The chain has TRBV28 and TRBJ1-5; D remains unclear. V was cut by 4 bases and J by 0 bases, with 10 bases left in between. The CDR3 is 15 amino acids. CDR1 and CDR2 from the germline V gene are MDHEN and SYDVKM.

This chain joins TRBV7-9 and TRBJ2-1; no clear D gene. Germline values: CDR1 SEHNR, CDR2 FQNEAQ (reference sequence). This CDR3 has 15 residues. The V end lost 4 bases, the J end lost 0 bases, and 10 bases lay between the germline ends. CDR3 sequence reads: CASSSRRSSYNEQFF. In DNA form, the CDR3 reads TGTGCCAGCAGCTCCCGGCGGAGCTCCTACAATGAGCAGTTCTTC.